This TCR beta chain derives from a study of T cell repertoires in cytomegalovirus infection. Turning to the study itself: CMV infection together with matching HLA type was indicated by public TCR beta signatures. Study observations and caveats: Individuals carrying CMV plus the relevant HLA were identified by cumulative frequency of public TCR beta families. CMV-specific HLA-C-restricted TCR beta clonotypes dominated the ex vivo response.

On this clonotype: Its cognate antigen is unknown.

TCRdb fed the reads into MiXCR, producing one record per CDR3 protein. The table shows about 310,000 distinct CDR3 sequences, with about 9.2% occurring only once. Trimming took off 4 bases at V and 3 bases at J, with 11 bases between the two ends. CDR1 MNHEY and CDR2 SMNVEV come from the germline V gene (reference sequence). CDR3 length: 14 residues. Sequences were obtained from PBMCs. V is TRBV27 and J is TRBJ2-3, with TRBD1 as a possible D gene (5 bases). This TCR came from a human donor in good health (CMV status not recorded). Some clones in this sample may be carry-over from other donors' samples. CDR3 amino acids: CASSSQGWTDTQYF. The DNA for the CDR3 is TGTGCCAGCAGTTCCCAGGGATGGACAGATACGCAGTATTTT.